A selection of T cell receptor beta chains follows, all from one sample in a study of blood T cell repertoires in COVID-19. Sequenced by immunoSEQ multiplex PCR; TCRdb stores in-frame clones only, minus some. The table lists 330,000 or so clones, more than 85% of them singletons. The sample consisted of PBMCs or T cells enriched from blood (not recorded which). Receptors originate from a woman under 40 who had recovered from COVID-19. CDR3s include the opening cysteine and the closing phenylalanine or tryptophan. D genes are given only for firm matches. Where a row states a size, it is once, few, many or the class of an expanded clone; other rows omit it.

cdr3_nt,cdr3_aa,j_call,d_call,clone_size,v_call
TGTGCCAGCAGCTCCGACATCAGGGGGCTCGTCTATGGCTACACCTTC,CASSSDIRGLVYGYTF,TRBJ1-2,TRBD1,NA,TRBV6-2/TRBV6-3
TGTGCCAGCAGCTCCGGGACTAGCGCGTACGAGCAGTACTTC,CASSSGTSAYEQYF,TRBJ2-7,TRBD2,NA,TRBV7-2
TGTGCCAGCAGCTCTTGGACAGCCTCTGAAGCTTTCTTT,CASSSWTASEAFF,TRBJ1-1,NA,NA,TRBV5-4
TGTGCCAGCAGCTTGACAGGGGAGGCCACTGAAGCTTTCTTT,CASSLTGEATEAFF,TRBJ1-1,TRBD1,NA,TRBV7-9
TGTGCCAGCAGTTTCGACAGGAACACTGAAGCTTTCTTT,CASSFDRNTEAFF,TRBJ1-1,NA,NA,TRBV12-3/TRBV12-4
TGTGCCAGCAGTTTTACAGGGGTCAATCAGCCCCAGCATTTT,CASSFTGVNQPQHF,TRBJ1-5,TRBD1,NA,TRBV28
TGCGCCAGCAGCCAAGATTTGGGGAGCTCCTACAATGAGCAGTTCTTC,CASSQDLGSSYNEQFF,TRBJ2-1,NA,NA,TRBV4-3
TGTGCCAGCAGGGTCAGCGGGACCAGCTCCTACGAGCAGTACTTC,CASRVSGTSSYEQYF,TRBJ2-7,TRBD2,NA,TRBV28
TGTGCCAGCAGCGCACAGCCCCACAGGAGCTCCTATAATTCACCCCTCCACTTT,CASSAQPHRSSYNSPLHF,TRBJ1-6,NA,once,TRBV3-1/TRBV3-2
TGCGCCAGCAGCGGGACTAGCGGAAACAATGGTGAGCAGTTCTTC,CASSGTSGNNGEQFF,TRBJ2-1,TRBD2,NA,TRBV5-1
TGTGCCAGCGGAATTATGGCAGGGGGGAATGAGCAGTTCTTC,CASGIMAGGNEQFF,TRBJ2-1,NA,NA,TRBV7-9
TGTGCCAGCAGCTTAGGGACGACGGGAGGGCTGTATGAGCAGTTCTTC,CASSLGTTGGLYEQFF,TRBJ2-1,TRBD2,once,TRBV7-2
TGTGCTAGTGGTTTGGCAGGGTCGGACTACACCTTC,CASGLAGSDYTF,TRBJ1-2,NA,once,TRBV12-5
TGTGCCAGTACTGGAGTCCCTAACTATGGCTACACCTTC,CASTGVPNYGYTF,TRBJ1-2,NA,NA,TRBV19
TGTGCCAGCAGTTACACCCGACAGGGAACCTACGAGCAGTACTTC,CASSYTRQGTYEQYF,TRBJ2-7,TRBD1,NA,TRBV6-2/TRBV6-3
TGTGCCAGCGGGAGTAGGACTTGGAATGAGCAGTTCTTC,CASGSRTWNEQFF,TRBJ2-1,NA,NA,TRBV19
TGTGCCAGCAGTTCACAGGGGCCCCCCCCAGATACGCAGTATTTT,CASSSQGPPPDTQYF,TRBJ2-3,TRBD1,NA,TRBV27
TGTGCCAGCAGCCTCCCCGAGGGGGAAGCGGGGTACAATGAGCAGTTCTTC,CASSLPEGEAGYNEQFF,TRBJ2-1,NA,NA,TRBV28
TGTGCCAGCAGCTCGTACCTCGCCACGGCAGATACGCAGTATTTT,CASSSYLATADTQYF,TRBJ2-3,NA,NA,TRBV7-9
TGTGCCAGCAGCGACAACAGGGAGCAGCCCCAGCATTTT,CASSDNREQPQHF,TRBJ1-5,NA,NA,TRBV2
TGCGCCAGCAGTCAGGATCTCAGGGCTTGGAATCAGCCCCAGCATTTT,CASSQDLRAWNQPQHF,TRBJ1-5,NA,NA,TRBV10-2
TGTGCCTGGACAGGGGTCATGAACACTGAAGCTTTCTTT,CAWTGVMNTEAFF,TRBJ1-1,NA,NA,TRBV30
TGTGCCAGCAGCAAGAAGGACAGGGTTGAGTTGGAAGAGACCCAGTACTTC,CASSKKDRVELEETQYF,TRBJ2-5,NA,NA,TRBV21-1
TGTGCCAGCAGTTCGCCGGGACAGGCTCGCTCCTACGAGCAGTACTTC,CASSSPGQARSYEQYF,TRBJ2-7,TRBD1,NA,TRBV28
TGTGCCTGGAGTGTCGGGCTTTCTAATCCGGGACAGACGAATCAGCCCCAGCATTTT,CAWSVGLSNPGQTNQPQHF,TRBJ1-5,TRBD1,NA,TRBV30
TGTGCCAGCAGCTGGACTAGCGGCAACACAGATACGCAGTATTTT,CASSWTSGNTDTQYF,TRBJ2-3,TRBD2,NA,TRBV5-4
TGCGCCAGCAGCCAAGAGGGACTAGCGGGAGTGACCCTCTCCTACAATGAGCAGTTCTTC,CASSQEGLAGVTLSYNEQFF,TRBJ2-1,TRBD2,NA,TRBV4-1
TGTGCCAGCAGCCAGGGCCTCGGGGAGCTGTTTTTT,CASSQGLGELFF,TRBJ2-2,NA,NA,TRBV7-2
TGTGCCAGCAGCTATGGGACCACAGGGGGCTACACCTTC,CASSYGTTGGYTF,TRBJ1-2,NA,NA,TRBV11-2
TGTGCCAGCAGTCCTTTTAGAGATTTGAATGGCTACACCTTC,CASSPFRDLNGYTF,TRBJ1-2,NA,NA,TRBV28
TGTGCCAGCAGTGGACAGGGTGGCTACACCTTC,CASSGQGGYTF,TRBJ1-2,TRBD1,NA,TRBV28
TGCGCCAGCAGCCAGGTCCGGGACATCGATAACTATGGCTACACCTTC,CASSQVRDIDNYGYTF,TRBJ1-2,NA,NA,TRBV4-1
TGTGCCAGCAGTTTTCAGGGCTCCTACGAGCAGTACTTC,CASSFQGSYEQYF,TRBJ2-7,NA,NA,TRBV5-4
TGCGCCAGCAGGACAACAGGGGATAGCAATCAGCCCCAGCATTTT,CASRTTGDSNQPQHF,TRBJ1-5,TRBD1,NA,TRBV4-1
TGTGCCAGCTCACCAGGGACAGGGGTCTATGGCTACACCTTC,CASSPGTGVYGYTF,TRBJ1-2,TRBD1,once,TRBV18
TGTGCCAGCAGCCGGGCAGTACAAGAGACCCAGTACTTC,CASSRAVQETQYF,TRBJ2-5,NA,NA,TRBV3-1/TRBV3-2
TGTGCCAGCATTTCGACAGGGGGAAGGCCCGGGGAGCTGTTTTTT,CASISTGGRPGELFF,TRBJ2-2,TRBD1,NA,TRBV28
TGTGCCAGCAGCCCCCCGAACTACCGGGGTCTGAACACTGAAGCTTTCTTT,CASSPPNYRGLNTEAFF,TRBJ1-1,NA,NA,TRBV7-2
TGTGCCAGCAGCCAAGTTGTACAGGGCTACACTGAAGCTTTCTTT,CASSQVVQGYTEAFF,TRBJ1-1,NA,NA,TRBV3-1/TRBV3-2
TGTGCCAGCAGTTTAGCACTCAACACCGGGGAGCTGTTTTTT,CASSLALNTGELFF,TRBJ2-2,NA,NA,TRBV27
TGTGCCAGCAGTTTAGGGGAGTTCACTGAAGCTTTCTTT,CASSLGEFTEAFF,TRBJ1-1,NA,NA,TRBV28
TGTGCCAGCAGTCTAAGGGACAGGGGAGGCGAGCAGTACTTC,CASSLRDRGGEQYF,TRBJ2-7,TRBD1,NA,TRBV28
TGTGCCAGCAGCCTTAGCGGGGGGGCAGCAGATACGCAGTATTTT,CASSLSGGAADTQYF,TRBJ2-3,TRBD2,NA,TRBV7-9
TGTGCCAGCTCCGCAGTAGCGGGCCTCCCTGATTCAAGGACCGGGGAGCTGTTTTTT,CASSAVAGLPDSRTGELFF,TRBJ2-2,TRBD2,NA,TRBV18
TGTGCCAGTAGTAGCCAGGATGACTACGAGCAGTACTTC,CASSSQDDYEQYF,TRBJ2-7,NA,NA,TRBV19